These 28 T cell receptor beta chains came from one sample sequenced in a study of blood T cells in healthy people across ages. Combining a sample-barcoded 5' primer with a J-beta primer mix, a second PCR ran for roughly 6 to 12 cycles. TCRdb re-called the 5' RACE reads with MiXCR, one entry per CDR3 protein. This table has 750,000 to 950,000 distinct CDR3 sequences, 25% to 30% appearing once. These data were also reused for a study on T cells of mothers and their children.

Sequenced input: blood. The source of these receptors is a woman between 40 and 55 years old in good health.

V is TRBV27 and J is TRBJ2-2; D is perhaps TRBD1 (5 bases). With 1 base removed from V and 2 bases from J, the gap between germline ends came to 8 bases. This CDR3 has 15 residues. Germline V gene sequence: CDR1 MNHEY, CDR2 SMNVEV (reference sequence). The CDR3 loop reads CASSLWGHNTGELFF. In DNA form, the CDR3 reads TGTGCCAGCAGTTTATGGGGCCATAACACCGGGGAGCTGTTTTTT.

On this clonotype itself: One end of the junction varies from germline; a read error may be responsible. The J gene is TRBJ1-6, the V gene TRBV20-1, with D possibly being TRBD1 (5 bases). The germline CDR1 and CDR2 sequences are DFQATT and SNEGSKA (reference sequence). The CDR3 runs to 15 residues. The CDR3 DNA reads TGCAGTGCTAGAGATGGGGGTTCCTATAATTCACCCCGCCACTTT. This encodes CSARDGGSYNSPRHF.

The J gene is TRBJ1-2, the V gene TRBV5-6, with TRBD1 as a possible D gene (6 bases). Germline V gene lookup returns CDR1 SGHDT and CDR2 YYEEEE. This CDR3 has 15 residues. The V and J ends lost 4 bases and 4 bases respectively, with 17 bases between them. In nucleotides, the CDR3 is TGTGCCAGCAGCCCCGGCGTAGGGGGGACCTATGGCTACACCTTC. It specifies CASSPGVGGTYGYTF.

This clonotype has a handful of counts. This chain connects TRBV20-1 to TRBJ1-5; TRBD1 aligns across 8 bases. This CDR3 spans 18 amino acids. Germline CDR1 reads DFQATT; CDR2 reads SNEGSKA (reference sequence). The V and J ends lost 5 bases and 4 bases, in that order; junction bases with no gene match: 19. The CDR3 DNA follows: TGCAGTGCTTTTCGTCGGGATAGGACAGGGACAACAAATCAGCCCCAGCATTTT. This gives the protein CSAFRRDRTGTTNQPQHF.

This rearrangement joins TRBV10-3 to TRBJ2-5, with TRBD2 matching 7 bases. The J call may not be correct, given that the DNA end is closer to TRBJ2-7. The V gene's germline CDR1 is ENHRY and CDR2 SYGVKD. The CDR3 totals 11 residues. The CDR3 DNA reads as TGTGCGGGCGGGGGACCCTACGAGCAGTACTTC. Protein product: CAGGGPYEQYF.

This sequence joins TRBV29-1 and TRBJ2-5; possible D gene TRBD2, 6 bases. The closer fit of TRBJ2-7 to the DNA end suggests the J call may be wrong. Per germline, CDR1 SQVTM and CDR2 ANQGSEA. The CDR3 covers 15 residues. The CDR3 DNA sequence: TGCAGCGTTGAAGGGAGTTCCCGGGGGAGCCACGAGCAGTACTTC. Protein sequence: CSVEGSSRGSHEQYF.

J is TRBJ1-2 and V is TRBV12-3 or TRBV12-4, with D hard to call. V lost 5 bases, J lost 4 bases, and 14 bases lay in between. The CDR3 loop spans 14 amino acids. The CDR3 protein is CASSPTGPRYGYTF. CDR3 in DNA: TGTGCCAGCAGTCCCACCGGCCCGCGCTATGGCTACACCTTC.

The V gene is TRBV6-5, the J gene TRBJ1-2; D not resolved. This CDR3 has 15 amino acids. The germline V and J ends were trimmed by 0 bases and 2 bases, with 10 bases remaining between them. Germline CDR1 and CDR2: MNHEY and SVGAGI. The CDR3 DNA reads TGTGCCAGCAGTTACTCGGGCCTACAGAACTATGGCTACACCTTC. Protein sequence: CASSYSGLQNYGYTF.

The chain joins TRBV5-6 to TRBJ2-3, with 8 nucleotides matching TRBD2. The ends lost 2 bases at V and 5 bases at J; junction bases unmatched: 10. Germline-derived CDR1 and CDR2 are SGHDT and YYEEEE. This CDR3 contains 16 residues. The CDR3 spells CASSFSGGALGDTQYF. The CDR3 DNA reads TGTGCCAGCAGCTTTTCCGGGGGGGCGTTAGGAGATACGCAGTATTTT.

The gene calls are TRBV29-1 and TRBJ1-5; D gene unclear. Germline CDR1 reads SQVTM; CDR2 reads ANQGSEA. The CDR3 loop spans 13 amino acids. V was cut by 5 bases and J by 6 bases, with 14 bases left in between. Here the CDR3 DNA reads TGCAGCGTTAATAGCGGGTCCGGTCAGCCCCAGCATTTT. Residues: CSVNSGSGQPQHF.

V is TRBV28 and J is TRBJ1-2, with a possible D match to TRBD1 (5 bases). Trimming stripped 3 bases from V and 6 bases from J, with 17 bases between. The CDR3 covers 15 residues. Germline CDR1 is MDHEN and CDR2 is SYDVKM. CDR3 in amino acids: CASSLDLRGIDGYTF. Written as DNA, the CDR3 is TGTGCCAGCAGTTTGGATTTGCGGGGGATAGATGGCTACACCTTC.

This clonotype occurred a few times. This chain joins TRBV19 and TRBJ2-3; 9 nucleotides align to TRBD1. The CDR3 consists of 15 residues. The trim removed 3 bases at V and 5 bases at J, leaving 6 bases unmatched. Germline V gives CDR1 LNHDA, CDR2 SQIVND (reference sequence). CDR3 residues: CASSIRTGDKDTQYF. The CDR3 region has the DNA TGTGCCAGTAGTATCCGGACAGGGGATAAAGATACGCAGTATTTT.

About this clonotype itself: Just one base apart from a much larger clone, this may be a read error. The V gene is TRBV28, the J gene TRBJ2-1; D not certain. Matching the DNA end better, TRBJ2-7 makes the J call doubtful. CDR1 is MDHEN, CDR2 SYDVKM, per germline. The CDR3 consists of 15 residues. The CDR3 coding sequence is TGTGCCAGCAGTTTAGTGCTGAGCTCCTACAATGAGCAGTACTTC. This translates into CASSLVLSSYNEQYF.

This clonotype occurred a few times. The chain joins TRBV28 to TRBJ2-7; maybe TRBD2 (5 bases). The germline V gene has CDR1 MDHEN and CDR2 SYDVKM. CDR3 size: 21 residues. V was cut by 5 bases and J by 0 bases, with 32 bases left in between. CDR3 residues: CASSGWGVGLKETYSSYEQYF. In nucleotides, the CDR3 is TGTGCCAGCAGTGGGTGGGGAGTGGGGTTAAAGGAGACTTACAGCTCCTACGAGCAGTACTTC.

The V call is TRBV7-6, the J call TRBJ2-7, with D possibly being TRBD1 (6 bases). Germline V lookup: CDR1 SGHVS, CDR2 FNYEAQ. V was clipped by 1 base and J by 5 bases, with 15 bases between them. The CDR3 contains 15 residues. The CDR3 loop reads CASSLGDKVDDEQYF. CDR3 nucleotide sequence: TGTGCCAGCAGCTTAGGGGACAAAGTGGACGACGAGCAGTACTTC.

The J gene is TRBJ2-7, the V gene TRBV9; D perhaps matches TRBD2 (7 bases). Trimming removed 4 bases from V and 3 bases from J, with 17 bases in between. The germline V gene encodes CDR1 SGDLS and CDR2 YYNGEE. The CDR3 spans 15 residues. CDR3 sequence reads: CASSIQGTTHYEQYF. CDR3 nucleotide sequence: TGTGCCAGCAGCATCCAGGGGACTACTCACTACGAGCAGTACTTC. Combining the CDR3 with reference TRBV9 and TRBJ2-7 gives the whole variable domain DSGVTQTPKHLITATGQRVTLRCSPRSGDLSVYWYQQSLDQGLQFLIQYYNGEERAKGNILERFSAQQFPDLHSELNLSSLELGDSALYFCASSIQGTTHYEQYFGPGTRLTVT.

The chain links TRBV7-9 to TRBJ2-1, with D unresolved. This CDR3 region has 12 residues. From germline, CDR1 is SEHNR and CDR2 FQNEAQ (reference sequence). Here the CDR3 reads CAGFSSYNEQFF. The CDR3 DNA is TGTGCTGGGTTCAGCTCCTACAATGAGCAGTTCTTC.

This clonotype was detected only a few times. The V call is TRBV7-2, the J call TRBJ2-7; the match to TRBD1 covers 10 bases. The CDR3 consists of 15 residues. CDR1 SGHTA and CDR2 FQGNSA come from the germline V gene. J gave up 5 bases and V 5 bases, and 9 bases lay outside the gene matches. The CDR3 DNA reads as TGTGCCAGCAGCCCGAGGACAGGGGGGGGTGACGAGCAGTACTTC. This sequence encodes CASSPRTGGGDEQYF.

This clonotype showed up many times. The chain employs TRBV29-1 and TRBJ1-2; 10 bases map to TRBD1. The J segment lost 1 base and the V segment lost 4 bases, leaving 3 bases of the junction unmatched. CDR3 length: 14 residues. Germline-derived CDR1 and CDR2 are SQVTM and ANQGSEA. This CDR3 reads CSVGRTGGNYGYTF. CDR3 DNA: TGCAGCGTTGGAAGGACAGGGGGTAACTATGGCTACACCTTC.

The chain employs TRBV12-3 or TRBV12-4 and TRBJ2-1; TRBD1 agrees at 10 bases. The J call is in doubt because the DNA end fits TRBJ2-7 better. The CDR3 has 20 residues. The CDR3 spells CASSSTGTGAGISSYNEQYF. In nucleotides, the CDR3 is TGTGCCAGCAGTAGCACCGGGACAGGGGCCGGCATTAGCTCCTACAATGAGCAGTACTTC.

Only a few counts were recorded for this clonotype. The rearrangement joins TRBV27 to TRBJ2-4, with D tentatively TRBD1 or TRBD2 (7 bases each). With 4 bases removed from V and 13 bases from J, the gap between germline ends came to 29 bases. The CDR3 spans 17 residues. The V gene's germline CDR1 is MNHEY and CDR2 SMNVEV (reference sequence). CDR3 nucleotide sequence: TGTGCCAGCAGTTCGCGACAGGGTTGGACTAGAAGTGGAGAGCAGTACTTC. As protein: CASSSRQGWTRSGEQYF.

The CDR3 nucleotides are TGTGCCAGCAGCACCCCAGGGGGAAGGGGTGAAAAACTGTTTTTT. Its protein product is CASSTPGGRGEKLFF. The chain combines TRBV7-9 with TRBJ1-4; 7 bases are a match to TRBD1. In germline, CDR1 is SEHNR, CDR2 FQNEAQ (reference sequence). This CDR3 is 15 amino acids long. The V and J ends lost 5 bases and 7 bases, in that order; junction bases with no gene match: 10.

This chain uses TRBV28 with TRBJ2-1; 11 bases map to TRBD1. The DNA matches TRBJ2-7 better at its end, which makes the J call doubtful. The germline gives CDR1 MDHEN, CDR2 SYDVKM. The CDR3 extends over 13 amino acids. The CDR3 bases are TGTGCCATCGGGGGACAGGGGGCCTACGAGCAGTACTTC. Translation gives CAIGGQGAYEQYF.

This clonotype was counted ten times or more. The V call is TRBV20-1, the J call TRBJ2-1; 13 bases map to TRBD2. V was clipped by 3 bases and J by 6 bases; unmatched bases: 5. In germline, CDR1 is DFQATT, CDR2 SNEGSKA (reference sequence). The CDR3 is 15 amino acids. CDR3 amino acids: CSASQTSGGANEQFF. The CDR3 coding sequence is TGCAGTGCTAGCCAAACTAGCGGGGGGGCCAATGAGCAGTTCTTC.

Turning to this clonotype: One end of the junction does not line up with germline, which may come from a read error. The V and J genes are TRBV7-9 and TRBJ1-2, with a tentative D call TRBD1 (6 bases). Germline loops: CDR1 SEHNR, CDR2 FQNEAQ (reference sequence). The CDR3 loop spans 16 amino acids. The CDR3 DNA is TGTGCCAGCAGCTTAGAAGGACAGAATAATAACTATGACTACACCTTC. Translation: CASSLEGQNNNYDYTF.

There are a few counts of this clonotype. The chain links TRBV7-2 to TRBJ2-3; 8 bases are shared with TRBD1. The germline CDR1 and CDR2 sequences are SGHTA and FQGNSA. V lost 11 bases to trimming and J lost 0 bases; unmatched junction nucleotides: 4. The CDR3 covers 13 residues. The CDR3 region is CAGRDRSTDTQYF. The CDR3 nucleotides are TGTGCCGGGCGGGACAGGAGCACAGATACGCAGTATTTT.

The CDR3 coding sequence is TGCAGTGCTAGAGACCTAGACATATACAATGAGCAGTTCTTC. It specifies CSARDLDIYNEQFF. The chain employs TRBV20-1 and TRBJ2-1; no firm D call. CDR1 is DFQATT and CDR2 is SNEGSKA in the germline V gene (reference sequence). Trimming removed 0 bases from V and 4 bases from J, with 10 bases in between. This CDR3 region has 14 residues.

The sample holds one count of this clonotype. The rearrangement links TRBV7-9 to TRBJ2-2; tentative D call: TRBD1 (5 bases). V was trimmed by 5 bases and J by 1 base, leaving 14 bases between them. This CDR3 is 16 amino acids long. Germline loops: CDR1 SEHNR, CDR2 FQNEAQ (reference sequence). The DNA of the CDR3 is TGTGCCAGCAGCCCCCGAATTACAGGGAACACCGGGGAGCTGTTTTTT. Residues: CASSPRITGNTGELFF.